A selection of T cell receptor beta chains follows, all from one sample in a study of post-analysis software for immune sequencing data. Each CDR3 protein is one row after TCRdb ran MiXCR on the PCR reads. The table records under 650,000 distinct CDR3 sequences, around 40% of them present only once. Sequencing was carried out using blood. These receptors all come from a girl between 10 and 17 years old with multiple sclerosis. Both conserved end residues are part of each CDR3. D genes are given only for firm matches. Rows may omit the clone size; those that give it use once, few, many or a size class.

V: TRBV29-1; J: TRBJ1-2; size: -; D: TRBD1; CDR3: CSVEQGALNGYTF; DNA: TGCAGCGTTGAGCAGGGGGCGCTAAATGGCTACACCTTC
V: TRBV7-2; J: TRBJ2-1; size: -; D: -; CDR3: CASSLSVDSDNEQFF; DNA: TGTGCCAGCAGCTTATCGGTGGACAGCGACAATGAGCAGTTCTTC
V: TRBV18; J: TRBJ1-2; size: few; D: -; CDR3: CASSPGRPNYGYTF; DNA: TGTGCCAGCTCACCGGGCAGGCCTAACTATGGCTACACCTTC
V: TRBV10-3; J: TRBJ2-1; size: few; D: TRBD1; CDR3: CAINLGQRRDNEQFF; DNA: TGTGCCATCAACCTGGGACAGCGACGGGACAATGAGCAGTTCTTC
V: TRBV7-2; J: TRBJ2-3; size: -; D: -; CDR3: CASSLAGRGAFDTQYF; DNA: TGTGCCAGCAGCTTAGCTGGGCGGGGAGCCTTTGATACGCAGTATTTT
V: TRBV5-1; J: TRBJ1-6; size: -; D: -; CDR3: CASSWTETNNSPLHF; DNA: TGCGCCAGCAGCTGGACAGAAACAAATAATTCACCCCTCCACTTT
V: TRBV21-1; J: TRBJ2-1; size: once; D: -; CDR3: CASSTTSGRGGEQFF; DNA: TGTGCCAGCAGCACGACTAGCGGGAGGGGCGGTGAGCAGTTCTTC
V: TRBV7-8; J: TRBJ2-1; size: -; D: -; CDR3: CASSLFRAGHFNEQFF; DNA: TGTGCCAGCAGCTTATTTCGAGCGGGCCACTTCAATGAGCAGTTCTTC
V: TRBV7-8; J: TRBJ2-1; size: -; D: TRBD2; CDR3: CASSSGTSGRGKQFF; DNA: TGTGCCAGCAGCTCCGGGACTAGCGGGAGGGGTAAGCAGTTCTTC
V: TRBV9; J: TRBJ1-2; size: -; D: -; CDR3: CASSVNFRGYTF; DNA: TGTGCCAGCAGCGTAAACTTCAGGGGCTACACCTTC
V: TRBV7-9; J: TRBJ2-7; size: few; D: -; CDR3: CASSSARGPSSYEQYF; DNA: TGTGCCAGCAGCTCTGCCCGGGGGCCGAGCTCCTACGAGCAGTACTTC
V: TRBV4-1; J: TRBJ2-3; size: few; D: -; CDR3: CASSPRLWAGTDTQYF; DNA: TGCGCCAGCAGCCCTCGACTATGGGCGGGCACAGATACGCAGTATTTT
V: TRBV3-1; J: TRBJ1-2; size: -; D: -; CDR3: CASSQDKIHGYTF; DNA: TGTGCCAGCAGCCAAGATAAGATCCATGGCTACACCTTC
V: TRBV9; J: TRBJ2-3; size: -; D: -; CDR3: CASKVGTTSTDTQYF; DNA: TGTGCCAGCAAGGTGGGGACGACTAGCACAGATACGCAGTATTTT
V: TRBV7-3; J: TRBJ2-3; size: -; D: -; CDR3: CASSPPLSDTQYF; DNA: TGTGCCAGCAGCCCCCCCCTGTCAGATACGCAGTATTTT
V: TRBV6-1; J: TRBJ2-6; size: -; D: TRBD1; CDR3: CTSRGQTLWGQRRSGANVLTF; DNA: TGTACCAGCAGGGGACAGACGCTCTGGGGCCAACGACGCTCTGGGGCCAACGTCCTGACTTTC
V: TRBV10-3; J: TRBJ1-4; size: once; D: -; CDR3: CAISEGASEKLFF; DNA: TGTGCCATCAGTGAGGGGGCGTCTGAAAAACTGTTTTTT
V: TRBV29-1; J: TRBJ2-6; size: -; D: -; CDR3: CSVEERGIGANVLTF; DNA: TGCAGCGTTGAAGAGAGGGGAATTGGGGCCAACGTCCTGACTTTC
V: TRBV12-3/TRBV12-4; J: TRBJ2-5; size: -; D: TRBD1; CDR3: CASSFYSTGEEETQYF; DNA: TGTGCCAGCAGTTTCTACTCGACAGGGGAGGAAGAGACCCAGTACTTC
V: TRBV7-9; J: TRBJ2-7; size: -; D: TRBD1; CDR3: CASSPPPGQGGYEQYF; DNA: TGTGCCAGCAGCCCTCCACCGGGACAGGGGGGCTACGAGCAGTACTTC
V: TRBV7-9; J: TRBJ1-5; size: -; D: -; CDR3: CASSSLMKPQHF; DNA: TGTGCCAGCAGCTCCCTTATGAAGCCCCAGCATTTT
V: TRBV20-1; J: TRBJ1-2; size: -; D: -; CDR3: CSARVGPFYGYTF; DNA: TGCAGTGCTAGAGTGGGGCCCTTCTATGGCTACACCTTC
V: TRBV12-3/TRBV12-4; J: TRBJ2-1; size: -; D: TRBD2; CDR3: CASIDLPGLAGANEQFF; DNA: TGTGCCAGCATAGACCTCCCGGGACTAGCGGGAGCGAATGAGCAGTTCTTC
V: TRBV12-3/TRBV12-4; J: TRBJ1-2; size: few; D: TRBD1; CDR3: CASREAGQGVYGYTF; DNA: TGTGCCAGCAGAGAGGCGGGACAGGGGGTCTATGGCTACACCTTC
V: TRBV7-9; J: TRBJ1-1; size: few; D: -; CDR3: CASSFQRSGMNTEAFF; DNA: TGTGCCAGCAGCTTCCAACGTAGTGGGATGAACACTGAAGCTTTCTTT
V: TRBV7-2; J: TRBJ1-2; size: few; D: -; CDR3: CASSLGWAGYGYTF; DNA: TGTGCCAGCAGCTTAGGATGGGCGGGCTATGGCTACACCTTC
V: TRBV20-1; J: TRBJ2-3; size: -; D: TRBD1; CDR3: CSARPTGVAADTQYF; DNA: TGCAGTGCTAGACCGACAGGGGTAGCGGCAGATACGCAGTATTTT
V: TRBV12-3/TRBV12-4; J: TRBJ2-7; size: -; D: TRBD1; CDR3: CASSPRTGRPDEQYF; DNA: TGTGCCAGCAGCCCCCGGACAGGGAGGCCTGACGAGCAGTACTTC
V: TRBV20-1; J: TRBJ2-3; size: few; D: -; CDR3: CSARPPEYVDTQYF; DNA: TGCAGTGCTAGACCCCCGGAATATGTGGATACGCAGTATTTT
V: TRBV5-1; J: TRBJ1-1; size: few; D: -; CDR3: CASSLEQDTEAFF; DNA: TGCGCCAGCAGCTTGGAACAGGACACTGAAGCTTTCTTT
V: TRBV5-1; J: TRBJ2-5; size: few; D: -; CDR3: CASSLIGIQETQYF; DNA: TGCGCCAGCAGCCTAATCGGGATTCAAGAGACCCAGTACTTC
V: TRBV5-1; J: TRBJ1-6; size: -; D: -; CDR3: CASSLAGVGMNSPLHF; DNA: TGCGCCAGCAGCTTGGCCGGTGTAGGGATGAATTCACCCCTCCACTTT
V: TRBV20-1; J: TRBJ2-5; size: -; D: TRBD2; CDR3: CSALRGVQETQYF; DNA: TGCAGTGCACTCCGGGGGGTCCAGGAGACCCAGTACTTC
V: TRBV7-9; J: TRBJ2-5; size: -; D: -; CDR3: CASSSTLGPETQYF; DNA: TGTGCCAGCAGCTCGACCCTAGGGCCAGAGACCCAGTACTTC
V: TRBV20-1; J: TRBJ2-7; size: -; D: TRBD2; CDR3: CSATAPAGGLGEQYF; DNA: TGCAGTGCTACTGCACCGGCGGGAGGGCTTGGCGAGCAGTACTTC
V: TRBV20-1; J: TRBJ1-5; size: -; D: -; CDR3: CSARLDSAGQPQHF; DNA: TGCAGTGCTCGACTTGACAGCGCCGGCCAGCCCCAGCATTTT
V: TRBV20-1; J: TRBJ2-3; size: -; D: -; CDR3: CSGGPAADTQYF; DNA: TGCAGTGGAGGACCGGCGGCAGATACGCAGTATTTT
V: TRBV28; J: TRBJ2-3; size: -; D: -; CDR3: CASSLFLSGADTQYF; DNA: TGTGCCAGCAGTTTATTTTTATCAGGGGCAGATACGCAGTATTTT
V: TRBV3-1; J: TRBJ1-2; size: -; D: TRBD1; CDR3: CASSHGTGGLYGYTF; DNA: TGTGCCAGCAGCCACGGGACAGGGGGACTCTATGGCTACACCTTC
V: TRBV10-3; J: TRBJ1-4; size: -; D: -; CDR3: CAISVGRETNEKLFF; DNA: TGTGCCATCAGTGTCGGGAGGGAAACTAATGAAAAACTGTTTTTT
V: TRBV20-1; J: TRBJ2-1; size: -; D: -; CDR3: CSARSLESSYNEQFF; DNA: TGCAGTGCTAGAAGCCTCGAGAGCTCCTACAATGAGCAGTTCTTC
V: TRBV6-5; J: TRBJ2-4; size: -; D: -; CDR3: CASSYSRQGTAKNIQYF; DNA: TGTGCCAGCAGTTACTCGAGGCAGGGGACTGCCAAAAACATTCAGTACTTC
V: TRBV5-1; J: TRBJ1-1; size: once; D: -; CDR3: CASSLGGGSPEAFF; DNA: TGCGCCAGCAGCTTGGGAGGGGGGAGCCCTGAAGCTTTCTTT
V: TRBV29-1; J: TRBJ2-7; size: -; D: TRBD2; CDR3: CSAPLAGGSEQYF; DNA: TGCAGCGCTCCACTGGCGGGGGGGAGCGAGCAGTACTTC
V: TRBV5-1; J: TRBJ2-1; size: -; D: TRBD2; CDR3: CASSFTSGTYNEQFF; DNA: TGTGCCAGCAGCTTCACTAGCGGGACCTACAATGAGCAGTTCTTC
V: TRBV7-9; J: TRBJ1-4; size: -; D: -; CDR3: CASSLAGSEVLFF; DNA: TGTGCCAGCAGCTTAGCAGGGTCTGAAGTACTGTTTTTT
V: TRBV13; J: TRBJ2-5; size: -; D: TRBD2; CDR3: CASSSTLTIAGGRWQYF; DNA: TGTGCCAGCAGCTCGACCCTCACCATAGCGGGAGGGAGATGGCAGTACTTC
V: TRBV20-1; J: TRBJ2-3; size: few; D: TRBD2; CDR3: CSASPGAGDTQYF; DNA: TGCAGTGCCTCCCCGGGAGCGGGGGATACGCAGTATTTT
V: TRBV5-1; J: TRBJ2-6; size: few; D: -; CDR3: CASSLGDGSGANVLTF; DNA: TGCGCCAGCAGCTTGGGGGATGGCTCTGGGGCCAACGTCCTGACTTTC
V: TRBV10-3; J: TRBJ2-7; size: -; D: -; CDR3: CAISESWEQYF; DNA: TGTGCCATCAGTGAGTCGTGGGAGCAGTACTTC
V: TRBV27; J: TRBJ2-7; size: few; D: -; CDR3: CASSTGQASSYEQYF; DNA: TGTGCCAGCAGTACCGGCCAGGCCTCCTCCTACGAGCAGTACTTC
V: TRBV7-2; J: TRBJ2-3; size: -; D: -; CDR3: CASSPRGLPSTDTQYF; DNA: TGTGCCAGCAGCCCCCGGGGCCTCCCTAGCACAGATACGCAGTATTTT
V: TRBV12-3/TRBV12-4; J: TRBJ2-1; size: -; D: -; CDR3: CASSPGSTTSNEQFF; DNA: TGTGCCAGCAGCCCGGGGTCCACCACTTCCAATGAGCAGTTCTTC
V: TRBV19; J: TRBJ2-1; size: -; D: -; CDR3: CASSMAQVDNEQFF; DNA: TGTGCCAGTAGTATGGCCCAGGTAGACAATGAGCAGTTCTTC